What follows are 20 T cell receptor beta chains derived from one specimen sequenced in a study of blood T cells in healthy people across ages. A second PCR, run for roughly 7 to 12 cycles, used a sample-barcoded 5' primer plus a J-beta primer mix. One entry per CDR3 protein, called by TCRdb with MiXCR from the 5' RACE reads. The table includes about 1.5 million distinct CDR3 sequences, approximately 42% detected once. The sequenced sample was blood. Receptors originate from a woman aged 18-30 years in good health.

A few counts support this clonotype. This chain uses TRBV6-5 with TRBJ1-4; TRBD1 matches 7 bases. The CDR3 totals 16 residues. Looked up from germline, CDR1 is MNHEY and CDR2 is SVGAGI. V lost 2 bases and J lost 6; bases outside the gene matches: 9. CDR3 in amino acids: CASSYGVGTGDEKLFF. CDR3 bases: TGTGCCAGCAGTTACGGGGTAGGAACAGGGGATGAAAAACTGTTTTTT.

This clonotype appeared a few times. This chain links TRBV12-3 or TRBV12-4 with TRBJ2-1; unclear D gene. CDR3 length: 15 residues. V was cut by 5 bases and J by 4 bases, with 15 bases left in between. The CDR3 protein is CASSPRVGRYNEQFF. In nucleotides, the CDR3 is TGTGCCAGCAGTCCCCGTGTAGGGCGGTACAATGAGCAGTTCTTC.

V is TRBV10-3 and J is TRBJ2-2; TRBD2 aligns across 8 bases. V lost 4 bases and J lost 7; bases outside the gene matches: 11. CDR3 length: 16 residues. Germline V gene data show CDR1 as ENHRY and CDR2 as SYGVKD. CDR3 loop: CAISGLALAGGGELFF. CDR3 bases: TGTGCCATCAGTGGATTGGCCCTAGCGGGCGGCGGGGAGCTGTTTTTT.

The chain couples TRBV3-1 to TRBJ2-2, with D tentatively TRBD1 (6 bases). The V end was cut by 4 bases, the J end by 5 bases, with 17 bases between. This CDR3 has 16 amino acids. Germline CDR1 reads LGHDT; CDR2 reads YNNKEL (reference sequence). This chain's CDR3 is CASSLGTFPGTGELFF. The CDR3 nucleotides are TGTGCCAGCAGCCTAGGGACATTCCCGGGTACCGGGGAGCTGTTTTTT.

J is TRBJ1-4 and V is TRBV7-9, with D maybe TRBD1 (6 bases). The ends were cut back, 9 bases at V and 0 bases at J, with 14 bases in the middle. The CDR3 sequence is 15 residues long. Germline V CDR1 and CDR2: SEHNR, FQNEAQ (reference sequence). This CDR3 is CASSGTGSTNEKLFF. Written as DNA, the CDR3 is TGTGCCAGTAGCGGTACAGGGTCAACTAATGAAAAACTGTTTTTT.

This clonotype was detected a few times. The V gene is TRBV18, the J gene TRBJ1-5, with 9 bases that match TRBD1. After removal of 2 bases from V and 0 bases from J, the junction contained 11 bases not matched to a gene. Per germline, CDR1 KGHSH and CDR2 LQKENI. CDR3 length equals 19 residues. CDR3 loop: CASSPEGQGLGHSNQPQHF. For the CDR3, the DNA is TGTGCCAGCTCACCAGAGGGACAGGGCTTGGGGCATAGCAATCAGCCCCAGCATTTT.

This clonotype was picked up one time. The V call is TRBV3-1, the J call TRBJ2-3; possible D gene TRBD1, 6 bases. This CDR3 is 15 amino acids long. The germline V gene encodes CDR1 LGHDT and CDR2 YNNKEL (reference sequence). V was cut by 7 bases and J by 3 bases, with 17 bases left in between. This chain's CDR3 is CASTVSGVATDTQYF. The CDR3 DNA reads TGTGCCAGCACCGTGTCAGGGGTAGCGACAGATACGCAGTATTTT.

A note on this clonotype: Its ends do not fully match the called genes, so a read error is possible. The rearrangement uses TRBV7-7 and TRBJ2-2, with 11 bases that match TRBD1. CDR3 length: 16 residues. From germline, CDR1 is SSHAT and CDR2 FNYEAQ (reference sequence). The CDR3 region is CASSAPGQGGTGELFF. In nucleotides, the CDR3 is TGTGCTAGCAGCGCGCCGGGACAGGGGGGTACCGGGGAGCTGTTTTTT.

The rearrangement joins TRBV12-3 or TRBV12-4 to TRBJ2-4; no clear D. The V and J ends lost 5 bases and 14 bases respectively, with 16 bases between them. The CDR3 is made up of 12 amino acids. CDR3 sequence reads: CASSPMSYPKYF. CDR3 DNA sequence: TGTGCCAGCAGTCCCATGTCCTACCCAAAGTACTTC.

J is TRBJ2-3 and V is TRBV6-6; 12 nucleotides agree with TRBD2. CDR3 length equals 16 residues. The germline CDR1 and CDR2 sequences are MNHNY and SVGAGI (reference sequence). V was clipped by 7 bases and J by 1 base; unmatched bases: 6. The chain's CDR3 is CASIKRLAGGTDTQYF. The CDR3 DNA is TGTGCCAGCATCAAGAGACTAGCGGGAGGCACAGATACGCAGTATTTT.

This clonotype was detected a few times. The rearrangement uses TRBV14 and TRBJ2-7; maybe TRBD1 (7 bases). This CDR3 contains 15 residues. Germline assignment: CDR1 SGHDN and CDR2 FVKESK. The germline V and J ends were trimmed by 5 bases and 4 bases, with 18 bases remaining between them. This chain's CDR3 is CASSSSGGGRYEQYF. DNA for the CDR3: TGTGCCAGCAGCTCGTCCGGAGGGGGCAGATACGAGCAGTACTTC.

The rearrangement uses TRBV27 and TRBJ1-5; D is undetermined. The CDR3 runs to 16 residues. Deletions cut 2 bases from V and 0 bases from J, with 11 bases between. The germline gives CDR1 MNHEY, CDR2 SMNVEV (reference sequence). The CDR3 coding sequence is TGTGCCAGCAGTTTAAGGCCAGGCAATAGCAATCAGCCCCAGCATTTT. Protein sequence: CASSLRPGNSNQPQHF.

This clonotype occurred a few times. This chain links TRBV27 with TRBJ2-4; 7 positions agree with TRBD2. The J call may be mistaken, given a closer DNA end match to TRBJ2-7. Looked up from germline, CDR1 is MNHEY and CDR2 is SMNVEV (reference sequence). The length of the CDR3 is 14 residues. The CDR3 spells CASSQAGESREQYF. The CDR3 region has the DNA TGTGCCAGCAGTCAGGCGGGGGAGAGTCGCGAGCAGTACTTC.

The chain joins TRBV12-5 to TRBJ1-1, with 11 bases identical to TRBD1. This CDR3 comprises 16 residues. Germline V gene sequence: CDR1 LGHNT, CDR2 FRNRAP. V lost 5 bases and J lost 6; bases outside the gene matches: 11. The CDR3 sequence: CASGPGTGGFGAEAFF. CDR3 bases: TGTGCTAGTGGTCCCGGGACAGGGGGTTTCGGGGCTGAAGCTTTCTTT.

This clonotype occurred a few times. V and J are TRBV5-1 and TRBJ2-3, with D perhaps matching TRBD2 (6 bases). This CDR3 contains 16 residues. CDR1 and CDR2 (germline): SGHRS, YFSETQ. V was cut by 4 bases and J by 1 base, with 16 bases left in between. CDR3 region: CASSRAGSGRTDTQYF. DNA of the CDR3: TGCGCCAGCAGCCGGGCGGGTAGCGGCCGCACAGATACGCAGTATTTT.

This sequence joins TRBV10-3 and TRBJ2-3; 7 bases are a match to TRBD2. The CDR3 is 13 residues long. The germline CDR1 and CDR2 sequences are ENHRY and SYGVKD. V lost 8 bases and J lost 1; bases outside the gene matches: 3. The CDR3 DNA sequence: TGTGCCATCTGGGAGGGCCGCACAGATACGCAGTATTTT. Its protein is CAIWEGRTDTQYF.

The chain joins TRBV12-3 or TRBV12-4 to TRBJ1-2, with 11 bases identical to TRBD1. Losses at the gene ends were 3 bases for V and 8 bases for J; bases not matched to a gene: 20. CDR3 length: 19 amino acids. CDR3 coding DNA: TGTGCCAGCAGTTTTACAGGGACAGGGGGTACTGTGGTGGCGCGCGGCTACACCTTC. Translating it yields CASSFTGTGGTVVARGYTF.

The chain couples TRBV20-1 to TRBJ1-1; D gene ambiguous. V was shortened by 7 bases and J by 4 bases, with 13 bases between the two germline ends. CDR3 size: 12 residues. Looked up from germline, CDR1 is DFQATT and CDR2 is SNEGSKA (reference sequence). In nucleotides, the CDR3 is TGCAGTGTCGAGGGCGCGGGCACTGAAGCTTTCTTT. It encodes CSVEGAGTEAFF.

The V call is TRBV20-1, the J call TRBJ1-2, with 7 bases lining up with TRBD1. Losses at the gene ends were 5 bases for V and 4 bases for J; bases not matched to a gene: 10. Germline assignment: CDR1 DFQATT and CDR2 SNEGSKA (reference sequence). The CDR3 contains 14 residues. The CDR3 spells CSADDRESPYGYTF. The DNA of the CDR3 is TGCAGTGCTGATGACAGGGAGTCACCCTATGGCTACACCTTC.

The chain joins TRBV7-9 to TRBJ2-7; 12 nucleotides align to TRBD2. Germline CDR1 is SEHNR and CDR2 is FQNEAQ (reference sequence). The CDR3 contains 16 residues. The junction had 11 bases not matched to a gene; V was cut back by 5 bases and J by 6 bases. The CDR3 sequence: CASSIRSSGRAGEQYF. CDR3 bases: TGTGCCAGCAGCATTCGATCTAGCGGGAGGGCCGGCGAGCAGTACTTC.